This is a list of T cell receptor beta chains from one sample in a study of blood T cell repertoires in COVID-19. TCRdb's table, derived via immunoSEQ multiplex PCR, lists solely in-frame clones and lacks some. This sample has about 170,000 clones, with roughly 86% found just once. The source material was peripheral blood. Every receptor here comes from a woman aged 80 or older with COVID-19, enrolled during active disease. Each CDR3 is given with its conserved first and last residue. Fields, in order: V gene, clone size, D gene, J gene, CDR3 protein, CDR3 DNA. A D gene is named only where the DNA matches it firmly. Clone size is shown for a subset of rows, as once, few, many or a class of expanded clone.

>TRBV7-9|.|TRBD1|TRBJ1-2
CASSSPSQGAPGGYTF
TGTGCCAGCAGCTCCCCTTCACAGGGGGCCCCCGGTGGCTACACCTTC
>TRBV6-5|.|TRBD1|TRBJ1-6
CASSTRTGSPLHF
TGTGCCAGCAGTACCCGGACAGGCTCACCCCTCCACTTT
>TRBV28|once|TRBD1|TRBJ1-2
CASSLFSGTGSYGYTF
TGTGCCAGCAGTTTATTCTCGGGGACAGGGTCCTATGGCTACACCTTC
>TRBV27|.|.|TRBJ2-1
CASSLKWAPVLYNEQFF
TGTGCCAGCAGTTTAAAATGGGCGCCAGTACTCTACAATGAGCAGTTCTTC
>TRBV18|once|.|TRBJ2-5
CASSPGRVGNSQETQYF
TGTGCCAGCTCACCGGGGCGAGTGGGGAACTCCCAAGAGACCCAGTACTTC
>TRBV5-1|.|TRBD2|TRBJ2-3
CASSLARTSGTRFSTDTQYF
TGCGCCAGCAGCTTGGCCCGTACTAGCGGGACCCGATTTAGCACAGATACGCAGTATTTT
>TRBV5-1|.|TRBD2|TRBJ2-5
CASSLPPNRWLAGDSQETQYF
TGCGCCAGCAGCTTGCCCCCCAACAGATGGCTAGCGGGGGATTCACAAGAGACCCAGTACTTC
>TRBV10-3|.|.|TRBJ1-4
CAISSGSNEKLFF
TGTGCCATCAGCTCAGGGTCTAATGAAAAACTGTTTTTT
>TRBV10-3|.|TRBD2|TRBJ2-7
CATTGGASYEQYF
TGTGCCACCACCGGGGGGGCCTCCTACGAGCAGTACTTC
>TRBV7-2|few|.|TRBJ1-3
CASRASRAGGNTIYF
TGTGCCAGCAGGGCTAGCCGGGCGGGAGGAAACACCATATATTTT
>TRBV11-2|.|.|TRBJ2-1
CASSPNLAAPSNEQFF
TGTGCCAGCAGCCCCAATTTGGCCGCACCCTCCAATGAGCAGTTCTTC
>TRBV5-1|.|.|TRBJ2-3
CASSFAGWTDTQYF
TGCGCCAGCAGTTTCGCGGGATGGACAGATACGCAGTATTTT
>TRBV11-3|.|TRBD2|TRBJ2-5
CASSRGLAGQETQYF
TGTGCCAGCAGCAGGGGACTAGCGGGACAAGAGACCCAGTACTTC
>TRBV19|once|.|TRBJ1-5
CASRPLSTGSNQPQHF
TGTGCCAGTAGACCTCTATCGACAGGTAGCAATCAGCCCCAGCATTTT
>TRBV19|.|.|TRBJ1-1
CASSSDSDSTEAFF
TGTGCCAGTAGTTCGGACAGTGATAGCACTGAAGCTTTCTTT
>TRBV19|.|TRBD2|TRBJ2-1
CASSIYGSGSSYNEQFF
TGTGCCAGTAGTATATATGGAAGCGGGAGCTCCTACAATGAGCAGTTCTTC
>TRBV9|.|TRBD2|TRBJ2-7
CASSVAGLAGPYAQYF
TGTGCCAGCAGCGTAGCTGGACTAGCGGGTCCCTACGCGCAGTACTTC
>TRBV10-3|.|.|TRBJ2-7
CAIRFGDEQYF
TGTGCCATCAGATTCGGTGACGAGCAGTACTTC
>TRBV7-2|.|.|TRBJ1-2
CASSLSLGRGYTF
TGTGCCAGCAGCTTAAGTCTGGGGCGAGGCTACACCTTC
>TRBV5-1|.|TRBD1|TRBJ1-2
CASSFDRGPVVYGYTF
TGCGCCAGCAGCTTCGACAGGGGGCCCGTGGTCTATGGCTACACCTTC
>TRBV30|.|.|TRBJ2-7
CAWNTIYEQYF
TGTGCCTGGAACACCATCTACGAGCAGTACTTC
>TRBV28|few|.|TRBJ2-3
CASSFFLGGYTDTQYF
TGTGCCAGCAGTTTTTTCCTGGGGGGATACACAGATACGCAGTATTTT
>TRBV15|.|.|TRBJ1-5
CATSRERGNNQPQHF
TGTGCCACCAGCAGAGAGCGAGGGAACAATCAGCCCCAGCATTTT
>TRBV21-1|.|.|TRBJ1-5
CASSPTGLRNQPQHF
TGTGCCAGCAGCCCGACAGGATTGCGCAATCAGCCCCAGCATTTT
>TRBV21-1|.|.|TRBJ1-5
CASSKNEAGDDGNQPQHF
TGTGCCAGCAGCAAAAATGAGGCAGGGGACGATGGCAATCAGCCCCAGCATTTT
>TRBV3-1/TRBV3-2|.|TRBD1|TRBJ1-2
CASSQITTGQGAYGYTF
TGTGCCAGCAGCCAAATTACAACAGGACAGGGGGCCTATGGCTACACCTTC
>TRBV2|few|.|TRBJ2-1
CASSRASSVNEQFF
TGTGCCAGCAGTCGAGCTAGCAGTGTTAATGAGCAGTTCTTC
>TRBV18|.|.|TRBJ1-3
CASSPQGAGNTIYF
TGTGCCAGCTCACCACAAGGAGCCGGAAACACCATATATTTT